Included here is one T cell receptor beta chain sequence, with context. Its antigen is unidentified. The record originates from a study of T-cell memory formation after mild COVID-19. The CDR3 consists of 14 residues. Trimming removed 2 bases at V and 2 bases at J, with 10 bases between. CDR1 is SEHNR, CDR2 FQNEAQ, per germline (reference sequence). Whole-study findings and limits: Clones that contracted from day 15 to 85 had balanced CD4/CD8; later expanders were CD4+ biased. That cross-reactive memory joined was suggested by some responding clones appearing in pre-infection memory.

Via MiXCR, TCRdb re-called the 5' RACE reads, giving one row per CDR3 protein. The repertoire consists of a few hundred thousand distinct CDR3 sequences, with 20% to 25% occurring once and the leading ten covering roughly a fifth. This chain connects TRBV7-9 to TRBJ2-7, with TRBD1 as a possible D gene (5 bases). The clonotype originates from a man aged 18 to 30 who had mild COVID-19 (a few samples of this study predate the infection). Cell type and time point are not known. The sample taken for sequencing was PBMCs or a T cell subset sorted from them (not recorded which). CDR3 coding DNA: TGTGCCAGCAGCTTACCCAGGGAAACCTACGAGCAGTACTTC. Protein product: CASSLPRETYEQYF.